These 28 T cell receptor beta chains share one sample of origin, sequenced in a study of a mutant IDH1 vaccine in newly diagnosed glioma. These receptors are not linked to any known antigen. Generated by immunoSEQ multiplex PCR, the TCRdb table keeps only in-frame clones and is missing some. The sample contains about 23,000 clones, approximately 88% of which appear only once. Time point here: week 47, end of study. It was 300 ug of mutant IDH1 20-mer peptide that made up each vaccine dose, given with topical imiquimod. The sequencing here drew on PBMCs, taken from a glioma patient whose treatment included an IDH1 peptide vaccine. Receptors were obtained from a middle-aged man with glioma.

The chain is built from TRBV5-1 and TRBJ2-3; D is perhaps TRBD2 (5 bases). Germline loops: CDR1 SGHRS, CDR2 YFSETQ. The ends were cut back, 4 bases at V and 2 bases at J, with 17 bases in the middle. The CDR3 runs 16 residues. As DNA, the CDR3 is TGCGCCAGCAGCCCCAAGAGAGCAGACTACACAGATACGCAGTATTTT. This sequence encodes CASSPKRADYTDTQYF.

The rearrangement links TRBV19 to TRBJ1-3; 9 bases map to TRBD1. Per the germline V gene, CDR1 is LNHDA and CDR2 is SQIVND (reference sequence). V lost 4 bases and J lost 4; bases outside the gene matches: 2. This CDR3 region has 14 residues. The CDR3: CASSNRGHGNTIYF. The DNA of the CDR3 is TGTGCCAGTAGTAACAGGGGGCACGGAAACACCATATATTTT. Variable domain in full (rest from reference TRBV19 and TRBJ1-3): DGGITQSPKYLFRKEGQNVTLSCEQNLNHDAMYWYRQDPGQGLRLIYYSQIVNDFQKGDIAEGYSVSREKKESFPLTVTSAQKNPTAFYLCASSNRGHGNTIYFGEGSWLTVV.

There are a few counts of this clone. A junction end diverges from the germline sequence, so it may reflect a read error. The rearrangement uses TRBV25-1 and TRBJ2-7, with D perhaps TRBD1 (5 bases). Per germline, CDR1 MGHDK and CDR2 SYGVNS. CDR3 length: 13 amino acids. CDR3 amino acids: CASSDPALTVVFF. The CDR3, as DNA: TGTGCCAGCAGTGATCCTGCCTTGACAGTCGTTTTCTTC.

The table lists this clone with a count of one. The chain recombines TRBV5-4 with TRBJ2-1, with 14 nucleotides matching TRBD2. Trimming took 3 bases from V and 0 from J; bases not matched to a gene: 5. CDR3 length: 18 amino acids. The germline V gene encodes CDR1 SGHNT and CDR2 YYREEE (reference sequence). CDR3 sequence (DNA): TGTGCCAGCAGCTCAGGACTAGCGGGAGGCAGCTCCTACAATGAGCAGTTCTTC. It translates to CASSSGLAGGSSYNEQFF.

This rearrangement joins TRBV7-3 to TRBJ2-1; 7 bases match TRBD2. CDR1 is SGHTA, CDR2 FQGTGA, per germline. There are 16 residues in the CDR3. J gave up 5 bases and V 5 bases, and 12 bases lay outside the gene matches. DNA of the CDR3: TGTGCCAGCAGCCTCGAAGGGAGCGGGGACGACAATGAGCAGTTCTTC. Translated, it gives CASSLEGSGDDNEQFF.

The chain combines TRBV25-1 with TRBJ2-3; 7 bases match TRBD2. Germline V gives CDR1 MGHDK, CDR2 SYGVNS. Trimming took 4 bases from V and 3 from J; bases not matched to a gene: 4. This CDR3 has 14 amino acids. The CDR3 DNA follows: TGTGCCAGCAGTGCCGAGGGACTAACAGATACGCAGTATTTT. Translation gives CASSAEGLTDTQYF.

This chain joins TRBV7-6 and TRBJ1-1; D may be TRBD1 (5 bases). With 5 bases removed from V and 4 bases from J, the gap between germline ends came to 20 bases. The CDR3 has 16 residues. In germline, CDR1 is SGHVS, CDR2 FNYEAQ. The CDR3 loop is CASSPKWGGAVTEAFF. In DNA, the CDR3 is TGTGCCAGCAGCCCAAAGTGGGGAGGGGCGGTCACTGAAGCTTTCTTT. Together with reference TRBV7-6 and TRBJ1-1, the CDR3 gives the full variable domain: GAGVSQSPRYKVTKRGQDVALRCDPISGHVSLYWYRQALGQGPEFLTYFNYEAQQDKSGLPNDRFSAERPEGSISTLTIQRTEQRDSAMYRCASSPKWGGAVTEAFFGQGTRLTVV.

V gene TRBV19 combines with J gene TRBJ2-1; the D gene is possibly TRBD2 (5 bases). The germline V gene encodes CDR1 LNHDA and CDR2 SQIVND (reference sequence). This CDR3 has 15 residues. The ends were cut back, 5 bases at V and 0 bases at J, with 11 bases in the middle. CDR3 sequence reads: CASSLSGSSYNEQFF. The DNA for the CDR3 is TGTGCCAGTAGTTTATCGGGGAGCTCCTACAATGAGCAGTTCTTC.

V gene TRBV19 combines with J gene TRBJ1-1, with D maybe TRBD1 (6 bases). V shed 5 bases and J shed 7 bases, with 8 bases lying between them. CDR1 and CDR2 from the germline V gene are LNHDA and SQIVND (reference sequence). This CDR3 contains 11 residues. As DNA, the CDR3 is TGTGCCAGTAGTCAGACAGGTGAAGCTTTCTTT. Its translation is CASSQTGEAFF.

This chain links TRBV7-9 with TRBJ2-5; TRBD2 might be the D (7 bases). The CDR3 is 14 residues long. Germline values: CDR1 SEHNR, CDR2 FQNEAQ (reference sequence). V was pared by 1 base and J by 10 bases, with 16 bases between. The CDR3 DNA reads as TGTGCCAGCAGCTTAGGGCTAGCGGTGGACAGCCAGTACTTC. It is translated as CASSLGLAVDSQYF.

The V gene is TRBV2, the J gene TRBJ2-2; 7 nucleotides line up with TRBD1. V dropped 4 bases and J dropped 6; count of bases not matched to a gene: 8. Germline V gene lookup returns CDR1 SNHLY and CDR2 FYNNEI. The CDR3 covers 15 residues. CDR3 protein: CASSATTGPAGELFF. In DNA, the CDR3 is TGTGCCAGCAGTGCTACGACAGGGCCTGCCGGGGAGCTGTTTTTT.

CDR3 loop: CASGLSQWYRETQYF. The CDR3 DNA is TGTGCTAGTGGTTTGAGCCAATGGTATCGAGAGACCCAGTACTTC. This chain links TRBV12-5 with TRBJ2-5; D remains ambiguous. Between the trimmed V and J ends, which lost 2 bases and 4 bases, there was a span of 14 bases. From germline, CDR1 is LGHNT and CDR2 FRNRAP. CDR3 length: 15 amino acids.

The chain uses TRBV5-1 and TRBJ2-1; D gene uncertain. There are 13 residues in the CDR3. CDR1 is SGHRS and CDR2 is YFSETQ in the germline V gene. V shed 0 bases and J shed 6 bases, with 7 bases lying between them. For the CDR3, the DNA is TGCGCCAGCAGCTTGGACCCTGGCAATGAGCAGTTCTTC. It translates to CASSLDPGNEQFF.

The V and J genes are TRBV28 and TRBJ2-5; D is unclear. The CDR3 sequence is 15 residues long. The V gene lost 2 bases and the J gene lost 10 bases, with 20 bases spanning the gap. CDR1 is MDHEN and CDR2 is SYDVKM in the germline V gene. CDR3 nucleotides: TGTGCCAGCAGTTTACCGGCAGGTCGAAAGAAGGACCAGTACTTC. This translates into CASSLPAGRKKDQYF.

This chain joins TRBV7-7 and TRBJ2-5; D is unclear. The CDR3 runs 14 residues. Germline CDR1 SSHAT, CDR2 FNYEAQ (reference sequence). Trimming left V 3 bases short and J 1 base short, with 9 bases between. The CDR3 loop reads CASSLGQAQETQYF. The CDR3 DNA follows: TGTGCCAGCAGCTTGGGTCAGGCCCAAGAGACCCAGTACTTC.

This clone was seen once. The chain links TRBV7-9 to TRBJ2-7; 7 bases agree with TRBD1. The germline V gene encodes CDR1 SEHNR and CDR2 FQNEAQ (reference sequence). The junction had 5 bases not matched to a gene; V was cut back by 1 base and J by 5 bases. The CDR3 sequence is 14 residues long. The CDR3 reads CASSLVQGTNEQYF. The CDR3, as DNA: TGTGCCAGCAGCTTAGTACAGGGGACCAACGAGCAGTACTTC.

The chain employs TRBV5-8 and TRBJ1-5; 10 nucleotides line up with TRBD1. V was pared by 4 bases and J by 7 bases, with 5 bases of the junction left unmatched. The CDR3 has 14 residues. Per the germline V gene, CDR1 is SGHTS and CDR2 is YDEGEE. DNA for the CDR3: TGTGCCAGCAGCCCCGGGACAGGGGAACAGCCCCAGCATTTT. Translation gives CASSPGTGEQPQHF.

The chain recombines TRBV18 with TRBJ2-1; TRBD2 aligns across 11 bases. J gave up 5 bases and V 4 bases, and 1 base lay outside the gene matches. In germline, CDR1 is KGHSH, CDR2 LQKENI. This CDR3 spans 14 amino acids. Here the CDR3 reads CASSLAGGNNEQFF. The DNA for the CDR3 is TGTGCCAGCTCACTAGCGGGAGGGAACAATGAGCAGTTCTTC.

This clone was recorded only once. The chain is built from TRBV4-2 and TRBJ2-3, with 8 bases matching TRBD2. Germline lookup yields CDR1 LGHNA and CDR2 YNFKEQ. With 8 bases clipped from V and 6 bases from J, the junction kept 13 bases outside the gene matches. This CDR3 is 15 amino acids long. CDR3 protein: CASASGLVDTDTQYF. The CDR3 coding sequence is TGTGCCAGCGCATCGGGACTAGTCGATACGGATACGCAGTATTTT.

The chain recombines TRBV7-3 with TRBJ2-1; D ambiguous. Per germline, CDR1 SGHTA and CDR2 FQGTGA. This CDR3 comprises 14 residues. The V end lost 4 bases, the J end lost 0 bases, and 7 bases lay between the germline ends. This CDR3 is CASSSRGSYNEQFF. The CDR3 nucleotides read TGTGCCAGCAGCTCGCGCGGCTCCTACAATGAGCAGTTCTTC.

The V call is TRBV14, the J call TRBJ1-2, with D uncertain. The germline V gene has CDR1 SGHDN and CDR2 FVKESK. Trimming cost V 4 bases and J 1 base, with 10 bases left between them. This CDR3 has 14 amino acids. CDR3 in DNA: TGTGCCAGCAGCCGGACTGGATATAACTATGGCTACACCTTC. Its protein product is CASSRTGYNYGYTF.

The chain joins TRBV11-3 to TRBJ2-7, with D unresolved. Trimming left V 5 bases short and J 7 bases short, with 15 bases between. The length of the CDR3 is 13 residues. The germline CDR1 and CDR2 sequences are SGHNT and YENEEA. The CDR3 nucleotides read TGTGCCAGCAGCCTGTACACGGATGGGGAGCAGTACTTC. Translated, it gives CASSLYTDGEQYF.

This clone was seen a handful of times. In nucleotides, the CDR3 is TGTGCCAGCAGCTTATGGATTAGCGGGAGTGTCGGGGAGCTGTTTTTT. Encoded protein: CASSLWISGSVGELFF. This chain joins TRBV11-2 and TRBJ2-2, with 9 bases that match TRBD2. Germline CDR1 SGHAT, CDR2 FQNNGV. After removal of 2 bases from V and 7 bases from J, the junction contained 8 bases not matched to a gene. This CDR3 region has 16 residues.

This clone occurred once. The chain combines TRBV23-1 with TRBJ2-7, with D possibly TRBD2 on 6 matching bases. TRBV23-1 belongs to the ORF category, with a function that is uncertain. This CDR3 has 15 amino acids. The V end lost 0 bases, the J end lost 3 bases, and 12 bases lay between the germline ends. CDR3 nucleotides: TGCGCCAGCAGTCAATCGGGGCGGGAACGCTACGAGCAGTACTTC. Its translation: CASSQSGRERYEQYF.

The V and J genes are TRBV6-5 and TRBJ1-5; 9 bases fit TRBD1. Unmatched junction bases numbered 11, after V lost 5 bases and J lost 9 bases. Germline values: CDR1 MNHEY, CDR2 SVGAGI. This CDR3 is 15 amino acids long. CDR3 in DNA: TGTGCCAGCAGTCCAACAGGGGGCGTCCCTCGGCCCCAGCATTTT. This sequence encodes CASSPTGGVPRPQHF.

This clone has only one observation. The chain recombines TRBV6-1 with TRBJ2-7; D is uncertain. Germline-derived CDR1 and CDR2 are MNHNS and SASEGT. V lost 0 bases, J lost 6 bases, and 15 bases lay in between. The CDR3 consists of 15 residues. The CDR3 spells CASSEAGFSGGEQYF. The CDR3 bases are TGTGCCAGCAGTGAAGCCGGTTTCTCGGGTGGCGAGCAGTACTTC.

CDR3 coding DNA: TGTGCCAGCAGAGATAACGGACTAACCACCGGGGAGCTGTTTTTT. This sequence encodes CASRDNGLTTGELFF. The V call is TRBV2, the J call TRBJ2-2; TRBD2 is a possible D gene (6 bases). Germline V gene data show CDR1 as SNHLY and CDR2 as FYNNEI. Trimming cost V 6 bases and J 4 bases, with 15 bases left between them. This CDR3 is built from 15 residues.

This chain links TRBV29-1 with TRBJ1-1; D perhaps matches TRBD1 (5 bases). The length of the CDR3 is 14 residues. CDR1 is SQVTM and CDR2 is ANQGSEA in the germline V gene. Trimming took 7 bases from V and 3 from J, leaving 18 bases between them. The CDR3 region has the DNA TGCAGCGCCCTCGCGGGGGGTAGCTACACTGAAGCTTTCTTT. This gives the protein CSALAGGSYTEAFF. Full variable domain (outside the CDR3, taken from reference TRBV29-1 and TRBJ1-1): SAVISQKPSRDICQRGTSLTIQCQVDSQVTMMFWYRQQPGQSLTLIATANQGSEATYESGFVIDKFPISRPNLTFSTLTVSNMSPEDSSIYLCSALAGGSYTEAFFGQGTRLTVV.